This T cell receptor (beta chain) came from a study of graft-versus-host responses after intestinal transplantation. About the research overall: Transplant recipients had multivisceral, liver-intestinal, or isolated intestinal grafts. Every recipient had anti-thymocyte globulin induction and approximately three years of tacrolimus plus steroids. Broader study findings: Circulating GvH clones peaking coincided with falling HvG clones soon after transplant. Ileal or blood samples showed some GvH clones first, and such clones were also found in recipient marrow.

Assay: immunoSEQ multiplex PCR; the TCRdb copy retains only in-frame clones and omits some. The sample consists of approximately 71,000 clones, roughly 90% of them appearing once. The CDR3 consists of 14 residues. Germline-derived CDR1 and CDR2 are ENHRY and SYGVKD. V gave up 0 bases and J gave up 6 bases; unmatched junction bases: 4. On this clone: Its specificity is not known.

This chain joins TRBV10-3 and TRBJ1-2, with 7 bases fitting TRBD1. The sequence was obtained from a human donor who received an intestinal transplant. The sample was unstimulated CD8+ T cells sorted from spleen or lymph node cells, taken before intestinal transplant. The CDR3 nucleotides read TGTGCCATCAGTGAGTCGCAAGGGGGCGATGGCTACACCTTC. Translated, it gives CAISESQGGDGYTF.